This T cell receptor (beta chain) was recovered during a study of cytomegalovirus exposure and HLA in healthy donors. This PCR relied on a set of 60 Vbeta primers and 13 Jbeta primers. TCRdb's table, derived via immunoSEQ multiplex PCR, lists solely in-frame clones and lacks some. The sample totals some 140,000 clones. On this clone: Its specificity is not known.

Looked up from germline, CDR1 is SGHNT and CDR2 is YYREEE (reference sequence). The CDR3 has 15 amino acids. Trimming at V came to 0 bases and at J to 10 bases, leaving 8 bases not matched to a gene. Study results and caveats: DRB1 had the most TCR associations and HLA-C the fewest, a later analysis found, with rates varying by HLA locus. Generally TCR sequences proved uncommon, though certain public TCRs appeared in numerous donors. Later analysis suggested most CMV-associated TCR beta chains were HLA-restricted.

The sample consisted of PBMCs. This chain joins TRBV5-4 and TRBJ2-1, with 9 bases that match TRBD2. The source is a woman in her 40s in good health and CMV-seronegative. In DNA, the CDR3 is TGTGCCAGCAGCTTGGGTCTAGCGGGGTCGGAGGAGCAGTTCTTC. As protein: CASSLGLAGSEEQFF.